This T cell receptor beta chain appears in the sequencing data of a study of response to subunit inactivated influenza vaccine. TCRdb reanalysed the RT-PCR reads using MiXCR and keeps one entry per CDR3 protein. This repertoire shows around 710,000 distinct CDR3 sequences, 11% to 15% found once; its top ten account for 6% to 8%. This CDR3 comprises 14 residues. CDR1 is SGHRS, CDR2 YFSETQ, per germline. V was cut by 1 base and J by 5 bases, with 12 bases left in between. V gene TRBV5-1 combines with J gene TRBJ2-5; D call uncertain. Here the sequenced sample was PBMCs from blood, taken 14 days before vaccination. The clonotype originates from a man aged 50 to 59 who received an inactivated influenza vaccine. CDR3 DNA sequence: TGCGCCAGCAGCTTGTGGATGTTAGGGGAGACCCAGTACTTC. It yields the protein CASSLWMLGETQYF.